Described below is a single T cell receptor (beta chain) sequence and its context. This entry comes from a study of CD8 T cells in Susac syndrome. Random hexamers served to reverse transcribe roughly 0.5 to 1 ug RNA. MiXCR was run by TCRdb on the immunoSEQ multiplex PCR reads, yielding one entry per CDR3 protein. This sample carries 65,000 to 90,000 distinct CDR3 sequences, roughly 94% of them seen once, and the ten largest clones take approximately 0.4%. The length of the CDR3 is 16 residues. Trimming took 3 bases from V and 0 from J, leaving 13 bases between them. Germline assignment: CDR1 KGHSH and CDR2 LQKENI.

The receptor comes from a human donor with multiple sclerosis. This chain uses TRBV18 with TRBJ2-3, with TRBD2 as a possible D gene (6 bases). Material for sequencing was CD8+ T cells from PBMCs. The CDR3, as DNA: TGTGCCAGCTCACCTTTAGCGGCCTCTAGCACAGATACGCAGTATTTT. Residues: CASSPLAASSTDTQYF. The variable domain in full, completed from reference TRBV18 and TRBJ2-3, reads NAGVMQNPRHLVRRRGQEARLRCSPMKGHSHVYWYRQLPEEGLKFMVYLQKENIIDESGMPKERFSAEFPKEGPSILRIQQVVRGDSAAYFCASSPLAASSTDTQYFGPGTRLTVL.